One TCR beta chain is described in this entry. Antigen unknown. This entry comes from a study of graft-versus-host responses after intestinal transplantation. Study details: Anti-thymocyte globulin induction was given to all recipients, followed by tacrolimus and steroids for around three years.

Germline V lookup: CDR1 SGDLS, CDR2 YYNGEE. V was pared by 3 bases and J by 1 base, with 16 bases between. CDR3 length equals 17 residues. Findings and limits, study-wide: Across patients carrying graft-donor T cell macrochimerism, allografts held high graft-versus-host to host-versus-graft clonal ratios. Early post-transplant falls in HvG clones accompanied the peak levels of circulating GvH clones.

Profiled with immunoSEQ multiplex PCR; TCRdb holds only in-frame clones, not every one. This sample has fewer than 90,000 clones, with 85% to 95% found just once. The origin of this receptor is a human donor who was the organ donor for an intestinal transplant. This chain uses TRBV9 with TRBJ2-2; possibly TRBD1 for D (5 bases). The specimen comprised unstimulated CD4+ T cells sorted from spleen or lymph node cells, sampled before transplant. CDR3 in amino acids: CASSGRQSALNTGELFF. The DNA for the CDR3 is TGTGCCAGCAGCGGGAGACAGTCCGCCCTGAACACCGGGGAGCTGTTTTTT.